This T cell receptor (beta chain) is drawn from a study of control samples from healthy donors and cancer patients. The CDR3 is 13 amino acids. Germline CDR1 and CDR2: SGHRS and YFSETQ. Trimming removed 2 bases at V and 4 bases at J, with 8 bases between. The table came from immunoSEQ multiplex PCR; TCRdb's copy has only in-frame clones and leaves some out. The sample holds 150,000 to 170,000 clones, just under 95% seen once. The J gene is TRBJ2-3, the V gene TRBV5-1; no clear D. The sample comprised blood. This receptor was taken from a man between 40 and 49 years old in good health. The CDR3 DNA sequence: TGCGCCAGCAGCTTTGGGTACCCAGATACGCAGTATTTT. Translation: CASSFGYPDTQYF.